The T cell receptor beta chain described here comes from a study of blood T cell repertoires in COVID-19. At the level of the study: PBMCs, B-cell-depleted T cells, or T cells were the source of the cDNA or gDNA that made up the material.

This CDR3 has 15 amino acids. The V gene's germline CDR1 is LGHDT and CDR2 YNNKEL (reference sequence). Unmatched junction bases numbered 4, after V lost 0 bases and J lost 3 bases. Data came from immunoSEQ multiplex PCR; TCRdb stores just in-frame clones and leaves some out. This table holds fewer than 250,000 clones, 82% found once. The table lists this clone with a few counts. The sequence derives from a woman aged 40 to 50 with acute or convalescent COVID-19. Sequenced input: peripheral blood. This rearrangement joins TRBV3-1 (or the pseudogene TRBV3-2) to TRBJ2-7; TRBD2 matches at 8 bases. The CDR3 is CASSQDRSGSYEQYF. CDR3 coding DNA: TGTGCCAGCAGCCAAGATAGGAGCGGGAGCTACGAGCAGTACTTC.